The next 3 T cell receptor beta chains were all read from a single sample in a study of CD8 T cells in Susac syndrome. Random hexamers primed reverse transcription of about 0.45 to 1 ug RNA. TCRdb reprocessed the immunoSEQ multiplex PCR reads with MiXCR, giving one entry per CDR3 protein. The sample consists of about 240,000 distinct CDR3 sequences, 90% to 97% of them appearing once. The sample consisted of CD4+ T cells from PBMCs. All receptors derive from a human donor with Susac syndrome.

This rearrangement joins TRBV30 to TRBJ2-6; TRBD2 aligns across 10 bases. The germline CDR1 and CDR2 sequences are GTSNPN and SVGIG (reference sequence). V lost 0 bases and J lost 2; bases outside the gene matches: 10. This CDR3 region has 19 residues. The DNA for the CDR3 is TGTGCCTGGAGTGTACCGGCAACTAGCGGGATTACTGGGGCCAACGTCCTGACTTTC. Translating it yields CAWSVPATSGITGANVLTF.

CDR3 DNA sequence: TGCAGCGGCGCCCGGGCCATGAACACTGAAGCTTTCTTT. Translated, it gives CSGARAMNTEAFF. The chain has TRBV29-1 and TRBJ1-1; D unclear. V lost 7 bases to trimming and J lost 0 bases, with 12 bases between them. CDR3 length equals 13 residues. The germline V gene has CDR1 SQVTM and CDR2 ANQGSEA.

The chain carries TRBV30 and TRBJ2-7; a possible D gene is TRBD1 (5 bases). Germline assignment: CDR1 GTSNPN and CDR2 SVGIG (reference sequence). Trimming stripped 5 bases from V and 3 bases from J, with 14 bases between. CDR3 length: 13 residues. The CDR3 sequence: CAWHQGLDYEQYF. In DNA, the CDR3 is TGTGCCTGGCATCAGGGCCTCGACTACGAGCAGTACTTC. The full variable domain, in which reference TRBV30 and TRBJ2-7 provide the parts outside the CDR3, is SQTIHQWPATLVQPVGSPLSLECTVEGTSNPNLYWYRQAAGRGLQLLFYSVGIGQISSEVPQNLSASRPQDRQFILSSKKLLLSDSGFYLCAWHQGLDYEQYFGPGTRLTVT.